The 22 T cell receptor beta chains below come from one sample, sequenced in a study of beta chain features in type 1 diabetes (dated by TCRdb to the late 2010s). Libraries were prepared through the immunoSEQ multiplex PCR assay. All of the isolated RNA was reverse transcribed with the High Capacity cDNA Reverse Transcription Kit, so expressed TCRB transcripts were sequenced. TCRdb's version of the immuneACCESS table is confined to in-frame rearrangements and falls short of the full clone set. An unresolved V gene accounts for under half of the shortfall where checked; the remainder is of unknown origin. This sample is represented by a few hundred thousand clones; more than 9% of them were singletons. The top ten clonotypes cover just under 0.035% of the sample. The sample consisted of naive CD4+ T cells from blood. Read against the paper, the sample's cell subset or site label means: true naive CD4+ T cells. These receptors originate from a woman aged 18-30 years in good health.

The gene calls are TRBV6-1 and TRBJ2-7; TRBD1 matches 7 bases. The germline V gene encodes CDR1 MNHNS and CDR2 SASEGT. The CDR3 loop spans 14 amino acids. After removal of 6 bases from V and 6 bases from J, the junction contained 11 bases not matched to a gene. CDR3 in DNA: TGTGCCAGCAGCTCCGGGACAGAAGCATCCGAGCAGTACTTC. This encodes CASSSGTEASEQYF.

As to this clone: Distinct nucleotide sequences in the sample also encode this CDR3. This chain connects TRBV5-1 to TRBJ2-3, with 9 bases lining up with TRBD1. CDR3 length equals 14 residues. After removal of 0 bases from V and 4 bases from J, the junction contained 0 bases not matched to a gene. In germline, CDR1 is SGHRS, CDR2 YFSETQ. CDR3 sequence: CASSLDRGPDTQYF. The CDR3 nucleotides are TGCGCCAGCAGCTTGGACAGGGGGCCAGATACGCAGTATTTT.

This clone was seen only a few times. This chain joins TRBV29-1 and TRBJ1-1; D gene ambiguous. The CDR3 extends over 14 amino acids. V dropped 5 bases and J dropped 3 bases, with 16 bases sitting between them. From germline, CDR1 is SQVTM and CDR2 ANQGSEA. This chain's CDR3 is CSVSKPGIDTEAFF. The DNA of the CDR3 is TGCAGCGTTTCTAAGCCGGGGATAGACACTGAAGCTTTCTTT.

This clone has a handful of counts. The genes are TRBV4-1 and TRBJ2-5; unclear D gene. Trimming left V 5 bases short and J 3 bases short, with 16 bases between. The CDR3 spans 15 residues. From germline, CDR1 is MGHRA and CDR2 YSYEKL. The CDR3 sequence: CASSKRVVDKETQYF. CDR3 sequence (DNA): TGCGCCAGCAGCAAAAGAGTAGTCGACAAAGAGACCCAGTACTTC.

V is TRBV5-1 and J is TRBJ1-5, with a possible D match to TRBD1 (5 bases). The CDR3 consists of 15 residues. Germline V lookup: CDR1 SGHRS, CDR2 YFSETQ. Trimming took 1 base from V and 1 from J, leaving 9 bases between them. CDR3 coding DNA: TGCGCCAGCAGCTTGAGGGGTACGAGCAATCAGCCCCAGCATTTT. Protein product: CASSLRGTSNQPQHF. Looking up the rest from reference TRBV5-1 and TRBJ1-5 gives the full variable domain: KAGVTQTPRYLIKTRGQQVTLSCSPISGHRSVSWYQQTPGQGLQFLFEYFSETQRNKGNFPGRFSGRQFSNSRSEMNVSTLELGDSALYLCASSLRGTSNQPQHFGDGTRLSIL.

There are a few counts of this clone. The V call is TRBV7-9, the J call TRBJ2-2; 9 nucleotides match TRBD1. The germline CDR1 and CDR2 sequences are SEHNR and FQNEAQ (reference sequence). The CDR3 extends over 15 amino acids. V was clipped by 9 bases and J by 3 bases; unmatched bases: 8. The CDR3 DNA is TGTGCCAGTTCCAGACAGGGGGGTTACACCGGGGAGCTGTTTTTT. This gives the protein CASSRQGGYTGELFF.

This chain's CDR3 is CASSVNREGIYEQYF. DNA of the CDR3: TGTGCCAGCAGTGTGAACAGGGAGGGGATCTACGAGCAGTACTTC. V gene TRBV2 combines with J gene TRBJ2-5, with D possibly matching TRBD2 (7 bases). The end of the DNA aligns better with TRBJ2-7, so the J call may be wrong. Germline V gene lookup returns CDR1 SNHLY and CDR2 FYNNEI. This CDR3 has 15 amino acids.

V gene TRBV7-9 combines with J gene TRBJ1-1; no reliable D call. Germline loops: CDR1 SEHNR, CDR2 FQNEAQ (reference sequence). This CDR3 is built from 12 residues. Trimming removed 3 bases from V and 6 bases from J, with 8 bases in between. In DNA, the CDR3 is TGTGCCAGCAGCTTTCGAGGCGCTGAAGCTTTCTTT. This translates into CASSFRGAEAFF.

CDR3 loop: CASSVGQGYGETQYF. CDR3 bases: TGTGCCAGCAGCGTAGGACAGGGGTATGGAGAGACCCAGTACTTC. The V and J genes are TRBV6-5 and TRBJ2-5, with 9 bases matching TRBD1. V lost 6 bases, J lost 4 bases, and 9 bases stayed unmatched. Looked up from germline, CDR1 is MNHEY and CDR2 is SVGAGI. This CDR3 region has 15 residues.

The genes are TRBV6-1 and TRBJ2-1; the match to TRBD2 covers 7 bases. The CDR3 contains 16 residues. The V segment lost 0 bases and the J segment 2 bases; nucleotides outside the gene matches: 4. The germline gives CDR1 MNHNS, CDR2 SASEGT. The CDR3 DNA sequence: TGTGCCAGCAGTGAAGCCGGGACTACTGCCTACAATGAGCAGTTCTTC. Protein: CASSEAGTTAYNEQFF.

This clone occurred a few times. The chain is built from TRBV19 and TRBJ2-7; 7 bases align to TRBD1. Germline CDR1 is LNHDA and CDR2 is SQIVND (reference sequence). Trimming at V came to 4 bases and at J to 6 bases, leaving 3 bases not matched to a gene. The CDR3 has 12 amino acids. CDR3 amino acids: CASSRDRLEQYF. CDR3 in DNA: TGTGCCAGTAGTAGGGACAGACTCGAGCAGTACTTC.

This clone was counted a few times. The chain recombines TRBV5-1 with TRBJ2-2, with 8 bases matching TRBD2. The CDR3 has 16 amino acids. Germline assignment: CDR1 SGHRS and CDR2 YFSETQ. J gave up 3 bases and V 8 bases, and 12 bases lay outside the gene matches. In nucleotides, the CDR3 is TGCGCCAGTAAACCTTCGGGACTAGTATACACCGGGGAGCTGTTTTTT. Its protein is CASKPSGLVYTGELFF. The full variable domain, in which reference TRBV5-1 and TRBJ2-2 provide the parts outside the CDR3, is KAGVTQTPRYLIKTRGQQVTLSCSPISGHRSVSWYQQTPGQGLQFLFEYFSETQRNKGNFPGRFSGRQFSNSRSEMNVSTLELGDSALYLCASKPSGLVYTGELFFGEGSRLTVL.

Only a few counts were recorded for this clone. This rearrangement joins TRBV2 to TRBJ2-5, with 7 bases lining up with TRBD2. V shed 0 bases and J 4 bases; nucleotides not matched to a gene: 11. The CDR3 is 17 amino acids. Germline V gives CDR1 SNHLY, CDR2 FYNNEI. CDR3 nucleotide sequence: TGTGCCAGCAGTGAAGCGCTTATTGCGGGAGCTCCAGAGACCCAGTACTTC. Its translation is CASSEALIAGAPETQYF.

This clone was seen more than once but under ten times. The gene calls are TRBV5-1 and TRBJ2-7; TRBD1 might be the D (6 bases). V lost 6 bases, J lost 4 bases, and 14 bases lay in between. This CDR3 is built from 13 residues. The germline CDR1 and CDR2 sequences are SGHRS and YFSETQ. CDR3 sequence reads: CASIRGGPYEQYF. CDR3 nucleotides: TGCGCCAGCATTAGAGGGGGACCGTACGAGCAGTACTTC.

J is TRBJ1-1 and V is TRBV6-1, with 8 bases aligning to TRBD1. With 6 bases clipped from V and 9 bases from J, the junction kept 9 bases outside the gene matches. The CDR3 consists of 13 residues. Germline-derived CDR1 and CDR2 are MNHNS and SASEGT. The CDR3 loop reads CASRSLGQGQAFF. The CDR3 DNA sequence: TGTGCCAGCAGGAGCCTCGGACAGGGACAAGCTTTCTTT.

This clone has a handful of counts. This rearrangement joins TRBV6-5 to TRBJ2-5; 9 bases line up with TRBD2. The CDR3 consists of 15 residues. The V segment lost 5 bases and the J segment 5 bases; nucleotides outside the gene matches: 9. Germline V gives CDR1 MNHEY, CDR2 SVGAGI. The CDR3 DNA is TGTGCCAGCAGTAACGAGGCGGGGGGGCCGGAGACCCAGTACTTC. The encoded protein is CASSNEAGGPETQYF.

This clone has a handful of counts. The chain couples TRBV5-4 to TRBJ2-2; the D gene is possibly TRBD2 (6 bases). In germline, CDR1 is SGHNT, CDR2 YYREEE (reference sequence). The CDR3 is 16 amino acids. V dropped 9 bases and J dropped 1 base, with 19 bases sitting between them. The CDR3 here is CAIENRSSGNTGELFF. CDR3 DNA sequence: TGTGCCATAGAGAATAGGAGTAGCGGGAACACCGGGGAGCTGTTTTTT.

The chain is built from TRBV10-2 and TRBJ2-5, with no clear D. The CDR3 loop spans 12 amino acids. Trimming left V 5 bases short and J 5 bases short, with 9 bases between. CDR1 is WSHSY and CDR2 is SAAADI in the germline V gene. The CDR3 here is CASSLYPETQYF. CDR3 coding DNA: TGCGCCAGCAGTCTCTACCCGGAGACCCAGTACTTC.

The table lists this clone with a few counts. This chain links TRBV30 with TRBJ1-1; D remains unclear. Germline V gene sequence: CDR1 GTSNPN, CDR2 SVGIG (reference sequence). CDR3 length equals 13 residues. V lost 3 bases to trimming and J lost 1 base, with 9 bases between them. CDR3 amino acids: CAWRRNTNTEAFF. CDR3 in DNA: TGTGCCTGGAGAAGAAACACGAACACTGAAGCTTTCTTT.

This clone turned up a few times. The rearrangement joins TRBV2 to TRBJ1-1, with no clear D. Between the trimmed V and J ends, which lost 7 bases and 6 bases, there was a span of 12 bases. The germline V gene has CDR1 SNHLY and CDR2 FYNNEI. The CDR3 length is 12 residues. CDR3 bases: TGTGCCAGCACCTGGGAGTCCCCTGAAGCTTTCTTT. Residues: CASTWESPEAFF.

This clone was counted between two and nine times. The chain is built from TRBV28 and TRBJ1-6; D is uncertain. CDR1 and CDR2 from the germline V gene are MDHEN and SYDVKM. CDR3 size: 14 residues. The germline V and J ends were trimmed by 4 bases and 8 bases, with 12 bases remaining between them. CDR3: CASSSRGLYSPLHF. CDR3 sequence (DNA): TGTGCCAGCAGTTCCCGAGGTCTGTATTCACCCCTCCACTTT.

CDR3 nucleotides: TGTGCCAGCAGCGTTACCGGGACTAAGGTTGAGCAGTTCTTC. This encodes CASSVTGTKVEQFF. The chain joins TRBV9 to TRBJ2-1, with 7 bases matching TRBD2. CDR3 length equals 14 residues. The ends lost 2 bases at V and 9 bases at J; junction bases unmatched: 8. The germline gives CDR1 SGDLS, CDR2 YYNGEE.